A single sample gave rise to the 26 T cell receptor beta chains below, sequenced in a study of blood T cell repertoires in COVID-19. The repertoire was sequenced with immunoSEQ multiplex PCR; TCRdb's copy has only in-frame clones and lacks some. The repertoire holds over 300,000 clones, with around 90% as singletons. The sequencing sample was made of peripheral blood. The source is a man in his forties with acute or convalescent COVID-19.

V and J are TRBV9 and TRBJ1-2; 10 bases fit TRBD1. The J segment lost 6 bases and the V segment lost 0 bases, leaving 2 bases of the junction unmatched. The CDR3 runs 14 residues. From germline, CDR1 is SGDLS and CDR2 YYNGEE. The CDR3, as DNA: TGTGCCAGCAGCGTAGGACAGGGGGCGGATGGCTACACCTTC. This translates into CASSVGQGADGYTF. Using reference TRBV9 and TRBJ1-2 for the parts outside the CDR3, the full variable domain is DSGVTQTPKHLITATGQRVTLRCSPRSGDLSVYWYQQSLDQGLQFLIQYYNGEERAKGNILERFSAQQFPDLHSELNLSSLELGDSALYFCASSVGQGADGYTFGSGTRLTVV.

Concerning this clone itself: Other DNA sequences in the sample encode the same CDR3. V is TRBV9 and J is TRBJ1-1; D remains unclear. Trimming took 0 bases from V and 0 from J, leaving 3 bases between them. This CDR3 comprises 13 residues. Germline V gene data show CDR1 as SGDLS and CDR2 as YYNGEE. The CDR3, as DNA: TGTGCCAGCAGCGTAGCTGTGAACACTGAAGCTTTCTTT. This codes for CASSVAVNTEAFF.

This chain connects TRBV7-9 to TRBJ2-3, with D possibly TRBD1 on 6 matching bases. Trimming cost V 5 bases and J 2 bases, with 11 bases left between them. The CDR3 is made up of 14 amino acids. Germline V lookup: CDR1 SEHNR, CDR2 FQNEAQ (reference sequence). The CDR3 DNA reads TGTGCCAGCAGCCTCGGACAGACCACAGATACGCAGTATTTT. Translated: CASSLGQTTDTQYF.

The CDR3 region is CASSSPAGRDTEAFF. The DNA of the CDR3 is TGTGCCAGCAGTTCCCCAGCGGGAAGGGACACTGAAGCTTTCTTT. The chain links TRBV28 to TRBJ1-1; D gene ambiguous. Germline CDR1 and CDR2: MDHEN and SYDVKM. Deletions cut 4 bases from V and 3 bases from J, with 15 bases between. The CDR3 loop spans 15 amino acids.

This rearrangement joins TRBV9 to TRBJ1-6, with a tentative D call TRBD1 (6 bases). The CDR3 totals 15 residues. Germline CDR1 reads SGDLS; CDR2 reads YYNGEE. V lost 4 bases and J lost 5, with 13 bases in between. CDR3 loop: CASSPGGGDNSPLHF. As DNA, the CDR3 is TGTGCCAGCAGCCCGGGGGGGGGCGATAATTCACCCCTCCACTTT. The variable domain in full, completed from reference TRBV9 and TRBJ1-6, reads DSGVTQTPKHLITATGQRVTLRCSPRSGDLSVYWYQQSLDQGLQFLIQYYNGEERAKGNILERFSAQQFPDLHSELNLSSLELGDSALYFCASSPGGGDNSPLHFGNGTRLTVT.

The CDR3 region is CASSYYYSEKLFF. The CDR3 DNA reads TGTGCCAGCAGTTACTACTATAGTGAAAAACTGTTTTTT. J is TRBJ1-4 and V is TRBV6-2 or TRBV6-3; D is unresolved. CDR1 and CDR2 (germline): MNHEY, SVGEGT. Trimming cost V 1 base and J 7 bases, with 7 bases left between them. CDR3 size: 13 residues.

The V gene is TRBV5-1, the J gene TRBJ2-5; 11 bases align to TRBD2. The germline V gene encodes CDR1 SGHRS and CDR2 YFSETQ. Trimming took 2 bases from V and 2 from J; bases not matched to a gene: 8. This CDR3 contains 17 residues. DNA for the CDR3: TGCGCCAGCAGCTTAGTGCTAGCGGGGGGCCTACAAGAGACCCAGTACTTC. Its protein product is CASSLVLAGGLQETQYF.

This clone has only one observation. This sequence joins TRBV3-1 (or the pseudogene TRBV3-2) and TRBJ2-7; 8 bases are a match to TRBD2. The ends lost 1 base at V and 2 bases at J; junction bases unmatched: 10. Germline V gene data show CDR1 as LGHDT and CDR2 as YNNKEL (reference sequence). The CDR3 covers 17 residues. The CDR3 reads CASSQAKPGGPTYEQYF. The CDR3 bases are TGTGCCAGCAGCCAAGCGAAGCCGGGAGGGCCTACCTACGAGCAGTACTTC.

To note about this clone: This sample also contains other DNA sequences that code for the same CDR3. The rearrangement joins TRBV5-1 to TRBJ1-5; 8 positions agree with TRBD1. Per germline, CDR1 SGHRS and CDR2 YFSETQ. The V segment lost 4 bases and the J segment 5 bases; nucleotides outside the gene matches: 8. This CDR3 comprises 15 residues. The CDR3, as DNA: TGCGCCAGCAGCCCGGGGACAGGCCGGGATCAGCCCCAGCATTTT. This codes for CASSPGTGRDQPQHF.

The chain combines TRBV4-2 with TRBJ2-1, with TRBD1 identical over 9 bases. Germline loops: CDR1 LGHNA, CDR2 YNFKEQ. The J segment lost 3 bases and the V segment lost 1 base, leaving 1 base of the junction unmatched. The CDR3 covers 15 residues. The CDR3: CASSQVGQGYNEQFF. In nucleotides, the CDR3 is TGTGCCAGCAGCCAAGTGGGACAGGGCTACAATGAGCAGTTCTTC.

The chain recombines TRBV10-3 with TRBJ2-7, with D possibly being TRBD1 (5 bases). Trimming removed 0 bases at V and 4 bases at J, with 13 bases between. The CDR3 extends over 15 amino acids. Germline V gives CDR1 ENHRY, CDR2 SYGVKD. CDR3 nucleotides: TGTGCCATCAGTGAGTCTGCAGGGTGGCGGTACGAGCAGTACTTC. Translating gives CAISESAGWRYEQYF.

The chain has TRBV7-2 and TRBJ1-5; the D gene is possibly TRBD1 (6 bases). The CDR3 runs to 15 residues. V lost 2 bases and J lost 2, with 10 bases in between. Germline-derived CDR1 and CDR2 are SGHTA and FQGNSA. CDR3 DNA: TGTGCCAGCAGCTTATGGTCAGGGGGCAATCAGCCCCAGCATTTT. It yields the protein CASSLWSGGNQPQHF.

The chain couples TRBV12-3 or TRBV12-4 to TRBJ1-2; 8 nucleotides agree with TRBD1. The CDR3 sequence is 13 residues long. V shed 5 bases, J shed 9 bases, and the junction held 8 bases outside the gene matches. This CDR3 reads CASSADREVSYTF. In nucleotides, the CDR3 is TGTGCCAGCAGTGCGGACAGGGAAGTCAGCTACACCTTC.

The chain is built from TRBV21-1 and TRBJ2-7; TRBD2, the table's D call, lacks a check against the DNA. TRBV21-1 represents a pseudogene. This CDR3 comprises 17 residues. The CDR3 DNA reads TGTGCCAGCAGCAAACCCCGCTTTGGGACTCATAGGGGCGAGCAGTACTTC. Residues: CASSKPRFGTHRGEQYF.

This clone was found once. CDR3 loop: CASSYEGALDFGRETQYF. The CDR3 DNA sequence: TGTGCCAGCAGCTACGAGGGGGCCTTGGACTTTGGACGAGAGACCCAGTACTTC. This chain links TRBV9 with TRBJ2-5; 7 nucleotides agree with TRBD1. This CDR3 region has 18 residues. Germline V gene sequence: CDR1 SGDLS, CDR2 YYNGEE. The V and J ends lost 4 bases and 4 bases, in that order; junction bases with no gene match: 19.

This clone has just one count. The gene calls are TRBV29-1 and TRBJ2-1, with TRBD2 matching over 16 bases. The length of the CDR3 is 17 residues. Germline CDR1 SQVTM, CDR2 ANQGSEA. Trimming took 0 bases from V and 4 from J; bases not matched to a gene: 3. DNA of the CDR3: TGCAGCGTTGAAGATCCGGGACTAGCGGGAGGGTACAATGAGCAGTTCTTC. It encodes CSVEDPGLAGGYNEQFF.

This chain uses TRBV12-3 or TRBV12-4 with TRBJ1-1; D unclear. The V gene lost 5 bases and the J gene lost 8 bases, with 12 bases spanning the gap. The CDR3 runs to 12 residues. CDR3 in DNA: TGTGCCAGCAGTCCTTCCGGGATAGAAGCTTTCTTT. Protein sequence: CASSPSGIEAFF.

The chain carries TRBV28 and TRBJ2-1; D may be TRBD2 (5 bases). The germline V and J ends were trimmed by 2 bases and 9 bases, with 11 bases remaining between them. Per germline, CDR1 MDHEN and CDR2 SYDVKM. The CDR3 loop spans 13 amino acids. The CDR3 nucleotides are TGTGCCAGCAGTTTAACCGTCGGAGGTGAGCAGTTCTTC. Protein: CASSLTVGGEQFF.

The gene calls are TRBV18 and TRBJ2-7, with a tentative D call TRBD2 (6 bases). The ends were cut back, 5 bases at V and 3 bases at J, with 23 bases in the middle. Looked up from germline, CDR1 is KGHSH and CDR2 is LQKENI. The length of the CDR3 is 17 residues. CDR3 DNA sequence: TGTGCCAGCTCATCTAACACGGGGGTCGGGGTTATCTACGAGCAGTACTTC. It yields the protein CASSSNTGVGVIYEQYF.

The CDR3, as DNA: TGTGCCAGCAGTAGGGGACAGGGGATTAGCTATGGCTACACCTTC. This codes for CASSRGQGISYGYTF. The chain recombines TRBV6-5 with TRBJ1-2; 10 nucleotides line up with TRBD1. With 5 bases clipped from V and 4 bases from J, the junction kept 7 bases outside the gene matches. Germline values: CDR1 MNHEY, CDR2 SVGAGI. There are 15 residues in the CDR3.

This clone appeared a few times. The chain recombines TRBV27 with TRBJ2-6; D unclear. This CDR3 spans 15 amino acids. V lost 7 bases to trimming and J lost 0 bases, with 10 bases between them. Germline V CDR1 and CDR2: MNHEY, SMNVEV (reference sequence). This CDR3 reads CASTLWSSGANVLTF. CDR3 DNA: TGTGCCAGCACCCTTTGGAGCTCTGGGGCCAACGTCCTGACTTTC.

The chain uses TRBV9 and TRBJ1-2; D possibly corresponds to TRBD1 (5 bases). Trimming removed 3 bases at V and 0 bases at J, with 9 bases between. Germline loops: CDR1 SGDLS, CDR2 YYNGEE. The CDR3 runs to 14 residues. The chain's CDR3 is CASSGTRANYGYTF. The CDR3 coding sequence is TGTGCCAGCAGCGGGACACGAGCTAACTATGGCTACACCTTC.

J is TRBJ2-7 and V is TRBV11-1; no reliable D call. Between the trimmed V and J ends, which lost 3 bases and 2 bases, there was a span of 8 bases. Germline V gene data show CDR1 as SGHAT and CDR2 as FQDESV (reference sequence). The length of the CDR3 is 13 residues. Here the CDR3 reads CASSFDSTYEQYF. The DNA of the CDR3 is TGTGCCAGCAGCTTTGACTCGACCTACGAGCAGTACTTC.

The chain joins TRBV20-1 to TRBJ2-7, with D possibly TRBD1 on 5 matching bases. The CDR3 runs 11 residues. The germline V gene has CDR1 DFQATT and CDR2 SNEGSKA (reference sequence). CDR3 in DNA: TGCAGCGGACAAGGAGTTTACGAGCAGTACTTC. This gives the protein CSGQGVYEQYF.

This rearrangement joins TRBV5-4 to TRBJ2-3; 7 bases are a match to TRBD2. The germline V gene encodes CDR1 SGHNT and CDR2 YYREEE (reference sequence). The CDR3 has 13 residues. Germline trimming cut 4 bases from V and 5 bases from J; bases unmatched to any gene: 4. The CDR3 reads CASSPRGGDTQYF. For the CDR3, the DNA is TGTGCCAGCAGCCCCCGCGGGGGAGATACGCAGTATTTT.

The table lists this clone with a count of one. The rearrangement joins TRBV19 to TRBJ1-3, with 10 bases aligning to TRBD1. In germline, CDR1 is LNHDA, CDR2 SQIVND (reference sequence). CDR3 length: 16 residues. V lost 3 bases, J lost 2 bases, and 4 bases stayed unmatched. For the CDR3, the DNA is TGTGCCAGTAGTATCACCGGACAGGGGGCTGGAAACACCATATATTTT. Translating it yields CASSITGQGAGNTIYF.